Following are 18 T cell receptor beta chains from one sample sequenced in a study of shared clonotypes between healthy human individuals. The data were produced by immunoSEQ multiplex PCR, yet TCRdb's version contains in-frame clones alone and is incomplete. The sample lists 950,000 to 1,100,000 clones; around 78% were seen once. The sample taken for sequencing was memory CD4+ T cells from PBMCs. Subset of the sample: CD45RA-negative fraction. These receptors originate from a man younger than 35 in good health. Some clones in this sample may be carry-over from other donors' samples.

Many counts were recorded for this clone. The CDR3 sequence: CASSQTGGGQETQYF. The CDR3 nucleotides read TGTGCCAGCAGCCAAACGGGGGGAGGTCAAGAGACCCAGTACTTC. This chain connects TRBV4-2 to TRBJ2-5, with 7 bases lining up with TRBD2. V was pared by 2 bases and J by 2 bases, with 5 bases of the junction left unmatched. This CDR3 comprises 15 residues. Looked up from germline, CDR1 is LGHNA and CDR2 is YNFKEQ.

The chain employs TRBV27 and TRBJ1-2, with 9 bases aligning to TRBD1. The CDR3 loop spans 13 amino acids. Germline values: CDR1 MNHEY, CDR2 SMNVEV (reference sequence). V trimming: 6 bases; J trimming: 7 bases; junction bases outside the gene matches: 6. CDR3 region: CASRRTGEGGYTF. CDR3 in DNA: TGTGCCAGCAGACGGACAGGGGAGGGTGGCTACACCTTC.

This sequence joins TRBV15 and TRBJ2-3; D is possibly TRBD2 (7 bases). This CDR3 contains 16 residues. Germline V CDR1 and CDR2: LNHNV, YYDKDF (reference sequence). The V gene lost 3 bases and the J gene lost 4 bases, with 17 bases spanning the gap. Written as DNA, the CDR3 is TGTGCCACCAGCAGCAACCCCAGCGGGACACCAGATACGCAGTATTTT. Protein sequence: CATSSNPSGTPDTQYF.

V usage is TRBV28 and J usage is TRBJ1-1; D unclear. From germline, CDR1 is MDHEN and CDR2 SYDVKM. Trimming removed 4 bases from V and 3 bases from J, with 18 bases in between. The CDR3 loop spans 16 amino acids. Written as DNA, the CDR3 is TGTGCCAGCAGTTCTAGTCCCGGACGCGTGGACACTGAAGCTTTCTTT. Protein sequence: CASSSSPGRVDTEAFF.

This chain uses TRBV5-1 with TRBJ2-5; a weak D match, TRBD2 (6 bases). Germline V gives CDR1 SGHRS, CDR2 YFSETQ. V was cut by 4 bases and J by 2 bases, with 15 bases left in between. The CDR3 contains 15 residues. In nucleotides, the CDR3 is TGCGCCAGCAGCGGGATGGGGGGACCTCAAGAGACCCAGTACTTC. Translating gives CASSGMGGPQETQYF.

This rearrangement joins TRBV28 to TRBJ1-2; D might be TRBD1 (5 bases). Germline CDR1 reads MDHEN; CDR2 reads SYDVKM. This CDR3 has 15 residues. Trimming removed 7 bases from V and 8 bases from J, with 23 bases in between. The CDR3 sequence is CASTPGGLLSWGYTF. In DNA, the CDR3 is TGTGCCAGCACTCCTGGGGGGTTGCTTTCGTGGGGCTACACCTTC.

The J gene is TRBJ2-7, the V gene TRBV11-2, with TRBD2 identical over 15 bases. Losses at the gene ends were 5 bases for V and 6 bases for J; bases not matched to a gene: 8. The CDR3 runs to 16 residues. Germline V gene data show CDR1 as SGHAT and CDR2 as FQNNGV. The CDR3 spells CASSRGLAGGGGEQYF. The CDR3 region has the DNA TGTGCCAGCAGCCGGGGACTAGCGGGAGGAGGGGGCGAGCAGTACTTC.

The chain combines TRBV7-2 with TRBJ1-2, with D maybe TRBD1 (5 bases). CDR1 and CDR2 (germline): SGHTA, FQGNSA. V lost 1 base, J lost 4 bases, and 13 bases lay in between. CDR3 length equals 15 residues. This chain's CDR3 is CASSLGFGGFYGYTF. In DNA, the CDR3 is TGTGCCAGCAGCTTAGGGTTTGGGGGGTTCTATGGCTACACCTTC.

For the CDR3, the DNA is TGTGCCAGCTCAACAACACTTATAACGTCCACCGGGGAGCTGTTTTTT. This codes for CASSTTLITSTGELFF. The chain employs TRBV18 and TRBJ2-2; no reliable D call. Trimming pared 5 bases from V and 4 bases from J, leaving 17 bases between. CDR3 length: 16 residues. CDR1 and CDR2 from the germline V gene are KGHSH and LQKENI.

The sample holds a few counts of this clone. The V gene is TRBV28, the J gene TRBJ2-3; TRBD1 or TRBD2 may be the D gene (5 bases each). The CDR3 has 13 residues. Germline V CDR1 and CDR2: MDHEN, SYDVKM. V gave up 9 bases and J gave up 2 bases, with 12 bases separating them. This CDR3 reads CASIRDHTDTQYF. CDR3 coding DNA: TGTGCCAGTATCCGGGACCACACAGATACGCAGTATTTT.

Points on this clone: A clone one base away is much larger, so this may be a read error. V and J are TRBV18 and TRBJ2-3; D is unclear. The J call is in doubt because the DNA end fits TRBJ1-5 better. CDR1 and CDR2 from the germline V gene are KGHSH and LQKENI. The CDR3 spans 13 residues. The CDR3 bases are TGTGCCAGCTCACCGGGTCAACCCGATACGCAGCATTTT. This translates into CASSPGQPDTQHF.

The DNA of the CDR3 is TGTGCCAGCAGCTTGTACAGGGGAGCTCACGAGCAGTACTTC. This translates into CASSLYRGAHEQYF. This chain joins TRBV7-9 and TRBJ2-7; 7 bases are shared with TRBD1. CDR3 length equals 14 residues. Germline V CDR1 and CDR2: SEHNR, FQNEAQ (reference sequence). J was trimmed by 5 bases and V by 3 bases; bases with no gene match: 7.

This clone was observed a few times. V gene TRBV4-2 combines with J gene TRBJ1-5; 11 nucleotides agree with TRBD1. The ends lost 4 bases at V and 5 bases at J; junction bases unmatched: 10. CDR3 length: 17 residues. The V gene's germline CDR1 is LGHNA and CDR2 YNFKEQ. Here the CDR3 reads CASSPGAGQGADQPQHF. In DNA, the CDR3 is TGTGCCAGCAGCCCTGGGGCAGGACAGGGGGCTGATCAGCCCCAGCATTTT.

The sample holds a few counts of this clone. Other DNA sequences in the sample encode the same CDR3. V and J are TRBV2 and TRBJ2-7; D call uncertain. This CDR3 has 13 amino acids. Trimming took 7 bases from V and 3 from J, leaving 13 bases between them. Per the germline V gene, CDR1 is SNHLY and CDR2 is FYNNEI. The CDR3, as DNA: TGTGCCAGCACCGGTGGGTTGGACTACGAGCAGTACTTC. As protein: CASTGGLDYEQYF.

As regards this clone: Distinct nucleotide sequences in the sample also encode this CDR3. V usage is TRBV7-3 and J usage is TRBJ2-1, with TRBD2 as a possible D gene (5 bases). This CDR3 spans 11 amino acids. CDR1 is SGHTA, CDR2 FQGTGA, per germline. V was pared by 5 bases and J by 9 bases, with 8 bases between. The CDR3 spells CASSQAGEQFF. CDR3 bases: TGTGCCAGCAGCCAGGCGGGTGAGCAGTTCTTC.

J is TRBJ2-7 and V is TRBV27; TRBD2 aligns across 7 bases. Germline CDR1 reads MNHEY; CDR2 reads SMNVEV (reference sequence). J lost 2 bases, V lost 7 bases, and 5 bases had no gene match. The CDR3 sequence is 13 residues long. The CDR3 loop is CASMGGNTYEQYF. CDR3 in DNA: TGTGCCAGCATGGGGGGGAACACCTACGAGCAGTACTTC.

This chain joins TRBV28 and TRBJ2-1; TRBD2 aligns across 15 bases. The CDR3 consists of 15 residues. The V segment lost 5 bases and the J segment 7 bases; nucleotides outside the gene matches: 3. Per the germline V gene, CDR1 is MDHEN and CDR2 is SYDVKM. The CDR3 DNA reads TGTGCCAGCAGTGGGACTAGCGGGAGGTCTAATGAGCAGTTCTTC. It is translated as CASSGTSGRSNEQFF.

In its sample, this clone was seen a few times. The chain carries TRBV4-2 and TRBJ2-5; TRBD2 agrees at 10 bases. With V trimmed by 5 bases and J by 2 bases, 2 bases remained unmatched. The CDR3 runs 14 residues. Germline loops: CDR1 LGHNA, CDR2 YNFKEQ. In nucleotides, the CDR3 is TGTGCCAGCAGCACTAGCGGGGAACAAGAGACCCAGTACTTC. It yields the protein CASSTSGEQETQYF.